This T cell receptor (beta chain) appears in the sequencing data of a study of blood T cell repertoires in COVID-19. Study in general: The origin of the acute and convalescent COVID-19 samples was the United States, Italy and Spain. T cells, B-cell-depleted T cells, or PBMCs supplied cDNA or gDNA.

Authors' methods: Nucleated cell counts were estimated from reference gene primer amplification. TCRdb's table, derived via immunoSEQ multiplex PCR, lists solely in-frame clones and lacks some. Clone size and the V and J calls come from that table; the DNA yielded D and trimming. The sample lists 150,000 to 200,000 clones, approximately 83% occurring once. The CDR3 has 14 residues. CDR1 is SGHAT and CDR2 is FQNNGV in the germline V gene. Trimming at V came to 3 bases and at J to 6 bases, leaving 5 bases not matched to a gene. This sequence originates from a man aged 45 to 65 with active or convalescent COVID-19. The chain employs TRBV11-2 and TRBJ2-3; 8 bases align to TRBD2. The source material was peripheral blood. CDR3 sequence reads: CASSFSGAVDTQYF. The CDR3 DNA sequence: TGTGCCAGCAGCTTTAGCGGGGCAGTGGATACGCAGTATTTT.